Shown below are 21 T cell receptor beta chains from a single sample sequenced in a study of naive and memory T cell subsets (dated by TCRdb to about 2017). The library was produced with UMI-ligation and nested PCR. Sequencing was performed on an Illumina MiSeq. An equimolar mix of two oligonucleotides covering both TRBC1 and TRBC2 was used as the beta constant-region primer. Four rounds of PCR, combining the SP2 primer with nested alpha and beta constant-region primers, were used to amplify the ligated cDNA. TCRdb's own reprocessing of the public reads used fastp at Q25 and MiXCR and kept productive beta chains. One record per CDR3 amino acid sequence lists the most common genes and DNA. The sample contains about 22,000 distinct CDR3 sequences, roughly 9.6% of them found a single time. The ten largest clones add up to about a fifth of the sample. Sample: central memory CD8+ T cells from blood. The cell subset or site label corresponds to: central memory, CD45RA- CD27+. These TCRs come from a human donor in good health.

The chain carries TRBV13 and TRBJ1-1; 7 positions match TRBD1. V trimming: 5 bases; J trimming: 0 bases; junction bases outside the gene matches: 12. The germline CDR1 and CDR2 sequences are PRHDT and FYEKMQ (reference sequence). This CDR3 has 17 residues. This CDR3 reads CASSPYPTGKVNTEAFF. Written as DNA, the CDR3 is TGTGCCAGCAGCCCATACCCGACAGGGAAGGTGAACACTGAAGCTTTCTTT.

Ten or more counts support this clonotype. The rearrangement links TRBV7-9 to TRBJ2-7; D is tentatively TRBD1 or TRBD2 (5 bases each). V lost 5 bases and J lost 1, with 15 bases in between. The CDR3 has 15 residues. In germline, CDR1 is SEHNR, CDR2 FQNEAQ (reference sequence). This CDR3 reads CASSPGTLTSYEQYF. CDR3 DNA: TGTGCCAGCAGCCCGGGGACGCTCACTTCCTACGAGCAGTACTTC. Drawing the rest from reference TRBV7-9 and TRBJ2-7, the complete variable domain is DTGVSQNPRHKITKRGQNVTFRCDPISEHNRLYWYRQTLGQGPEFLTYFQNEAQLEKSRLLSDRFSAERPKGSFSTLEIQRTEQGDSAMYLCASSPGTLTSYEQYFGPGTRLTVT.

This sequence joins TRBV7-2 and TRBJ2-7; the D is unclear. In germline, CDR1 is SGHTA, CDR2 FQGNSA. The CDR3 extends over 11 amino acids. Trimming cost V 2 bases and J 5 bases, with 4 bases left between them. CDR3 nucleotide sequence: TGTGCCAGCAGCTTAAGGGACGAGCAGTACTTC. Amino acids: CASSLRDEQYF.

This clonotype showed up many times. The chain couples TRBV3-1 to TRBJ2-1, with 7 bases fitting TRBD2. V dropped 4 bases and J dropped 0; count of bases not matched to a gene: 6. CDR3 size: 16 residues. The germline V gene encodes CDR1 LGHDT and CDR2 YNNKEL (reference sequence). The CDR3 nucleotides read TGTGCCAGCAGCCCCCGGCTAGCGGACTCCTACAATGAGCAGTTCTTC. Translated: CASSPRLADSYNEQFF.

This clonotype was seen repeatedly, ten times or more. V is TRBV7-8 and J is TRBJ2-5; no firm D call. The V gene's germline CDR1 is SGHVS and CDR2 FQNEAQ. The V end was cut by 3 bases, the J end by 4 bases, with 15 bases between. This CDR3 is built from 15 residues. CDR3 region: CASSFEEMRLETQYF. The DNA for the CDR3 is TGTGCCAGCAGCTTTGAGGAGATGCGGCTAGAGACCCAGTACTTC.

J is TRBJ2-2 and V is TRBV18; a possible D gene is TRBD1 (6 bases). Trimming removed 1 base at V and 4 bases at J, with 7 bases between. The CDR3 totals 14 residues. Germline values: CDR1 KGHSH, CDR2 LQKENI. CDR3 nucleotide sequence: TGTGCCAGCTCACCACGACAGGTCACCGGGGAGCTGTTTTTT. It codes for CASSPRQVTGELFF.

By sample share, this clonotype is medium-sized. The V call is TRBV6-4, the J call TRBJ2-2; 7 positions agree with TRBD1. The CDR3 sequence is 14 residues long. V trimming: 8 bases; J trimming: 6 bases; junction bases outside the gene matches: 9. CDR1 and CDR2 (germline): MRHNA, SNTAGT. The CDR3 region is CASATQGDAGELFF. For the CDR3, the DNA is TGTGCCAGCGCTACGCAGGGGGACGCCGGGGAGCTGTTTTTT.

This clonotype was observed many times. This chain uses TRBV4-1 with TRBJ2-2; D gene unclear. Deletions cut 3 bases from V and 2 bases from J, with 10 bases between. Looked up from germline, CDR1 is MGHRA and CDR2 is YSYEKL. This CDR3 region has 15 residues. CDR3 region: CASSQRTDNTGELFF. The DNA of the CDR3 is TGCGCCAGCAGCCAGAGGACGGACAACACCGGGGAGCTGTTTTTT.

This clonotype was seen many times. J is TRBJ2-1 and V is TRBV28; a weak D match, TRBD2 (6 bases). V lost 5 bases to trimming and J lost 4 bases, with 24 bases between them. The germline gives CDR1 MDHEN, CDR2 SYDVKM. The CDR3 is 18 amino acids. This chain's CDR3 is CASSRPSAKTTSYNEQFF. The CDR3 DNA follows: TGTGCCAGCAGTAGGCCTAGCGCGAAGACGACCTCTTACAATGAGCAGTTCTTC.

J is TRBJ2-1 and V is TRBV12-3 or TRBV12-4; perhaps TRBD2 as D (5 bases). The CDR3 is 15 amino acids. Between the trimmed V and J ends, which lost 1 base and 3 bases, there was a span of 10 bases. DNA for the CDR3: TGTGCCAGCAGTTTAGTCCTAGCCGTCTACAATGAGCAGTTCTTC. Its translation is CASSLVLAVYNEQFF.

V and J are TRBV29-1 and TRBJ2-7; tentative D call: TRBD1 (6 bases). The V end was cut by 3 bases, the J end by 5 bases, with 11 bases between. CDR3 size: 12 residues. In germline, CDR1 is SQVTM, CDR2 ANQGSEA. The CDR3 DNA reads TGCAGCGTTGACAGGGGATATGACGAGCAGTACTTC. Amino acid sequence: CSVDRGYDEQYF.

This clonotype was seen repeatedly, ten times or more. This chain connects TRBV6-1 to TRBJ1-5; D remains unclear. Germline V gives CDR1 MNHNS, CDR2 SASEGT. CDR3 length equals 11 residues. Trimming left V 1 base short and J 7 bases short, with 2 bases between. The CDR3 spells CASSEVQPQHF. In DNA form, the CDR3 reads TGTGCCAGCAGTGAAGTCCAGCCCCAGCATTTT.

This clonotype was counted ten times or more. CDR3 in amino acids: CASSTRDRGRELFF. The CDR3, as DNA: TGTGCCAGCAGTACTAGAGACAGGGGCCGGGAGCTGTTTTTT. The rearrangement joins TRBV27 to TRBJ2-2; 8 bases align to TRBD1. V was clipped by 5 bases and J by 9 bases; unmatched bases: 8. Looked up from germline, CDR1 is MNHEY and CDR2 is SMNVEV (reference sequence). This CDR3 region has 14 residues.

The rearrangement joins TRBV30 to TRBJ2-1, with D possibly being TRBD1 or TRBD2 (5 bases each). The V gene's germline CDR1 is GTSNPN and CDR2 SVGIG (reference sequence). The V gene lost 2 bases and the J gene lost 2 bases, with 16 bases spanning the gap. CDR3 size: 16 residues. CDR3 DNA sequence: TGTGCCTGGAGTAGGGAAGGGACCCCTACCTACAATGAGCAGTTCTTC. Translated: CAWSREGTPTYNEQFF.

This clonotype was observed at least ten times. The CDR3 sequence is CASSSFSGTVYEQYF. CDR3 sequence (DNA): TGTGCCAGCAGTTCTTTCTCCGGGACAGTTTACGAGCAGTACTTC. The V gene is TRBV28, the J gene TRBJ2-7, with 7 nucleotides matching TRBD1. V lost 4 bases, J lost 4 bases, and 10 bases stayed unmatched. This CDR3 is built from 15 residues. The germline CDR1 and CDR2 sequences are MDHEN and SYDVKM.

This clonotype was found a few times. J is TRBJ1-1 and V is TRBV12-3 or TRBV12-4; 7 bases map to TRBD1. The CDR3 is made up of 13 amino acids. Unmatched junction bases numbered 8, after V lost 6 bases and J lost 7 bases. As DNA, the CDR3 is TGTGCCAGCAGAATGGGACAGACGGATGAAGCTTTCTTT. This sequence encodes CASRMGQTDEAFF.

This clonotype was found a few times. V and J are TRBV5-4 and TRBJ1-2, with TRBD1 identical over 10 bases. This CDR3 is 15 amino acids long. V lost 6 bases, J lost 4 bases, and 9 bases stayed unmatched. Germline loops: CDR1 SGHNT, CDR2 YYREEE (reference sequence). The CDR3: CASTDPGQGIYGYTF. CDR3 DNA sequence: TGTGCCAGCACGGACCCGGGACAGGGGATCTATGGCTACACCTTC.

There are a few counts of this clonotype. CDR3 nucleotide sequence: TGTGCCAGCAGGGCATGGGTCCTAGCCAAAAACATTCAGTACTTC. The encoded protein is CASRAWVLAKNIQYF. This chain links TRBV28 with TRBJ2-4; no firm D call. V lost 6 bases and J 0 bases, leaving 12 bases between the germline ends. There are 15 residues in the CDR3. Germline values: CDR1 MDHEN, CDR2 SYDVKM.

This clonotype showed up many times. This rearrangement joins TRBV5-6 to TRBJ2-1; 8 nucleotides align to TRBD2. The CDR3 sequence is 18 residues long. Germline V gene data show CDR1 as SGHDT and CDR2 as YYEEEE. After removal of 0 bases from V and 0 bases from J, the junction contained 8 bases not matched to a gene. CDR3 sequence (DNA): TGTGCCAGCAGCTTGGGAGAGGATAGCGGGAACTCCTACAATGAGCAGTTCTTC. This encodes CASSLGEDSGNSYNEQFF.

This clonotype has only a few counts. The chain employs TRBV9 and TRBJ2-7, with D unclear. This CDR3 region has 14 residues. Trimming took off 4 bases at V and 1 base at J, with 12 bases between the two ends. The germline V gene encodes CDR1 SGDLS and CDR2 YYNGEE. CDR3 region: CASSPGPTSYEQYF. The CDR3 nucleotides are TGTGCCAGCAGCCCCGGCCCGACTTCCTACGAGCAGTACTTC.

This sequence joins TRBV19 and TRBJ1-5, with 8 positions matching TRBD1. Losses at the gene ends were 7 bases for V and 6 bases for J; bases not matched to a gene: 5. From germline, CDR1 is LNHDA and CDR2 SQIVND (reference sequence). CDR3 length: 13 residues. The CDR3 protein is CASTPGGPQPQHF. CDR3 nucleotide sequence: TGTGCCAGTACCCCAGGGGGCCCTCAGCCCCAGCATTTT.